This TCR beta chain was recovered during a study of T cell responses to AZD1222 COVID-19 vaccine. Notes on the study in general: At study baseline, merely more than 5 AZD1222 recipients were seropositive.

Germline V lookup: CDR1 LGHNA, CDR2 YSLEER. The CDR3 sequence is 13 residues long. V was pared by 0 bases and J by 5 bases, with 7 bases between. Profiled with immunoSEQ multiplex PCR; TCRdb holds only in-frame clones, not every one. Of some 150,000 clones listed, 90% to 95% are singletons. Concerning this clone itself: Its antigen is unknown.

The material sequenced was peripheral blood, taken on day 0 of AZD1222 vaccination. The chain recombines TRBV4-3 with TRBJ2-5, with D uncertain. The receptor was isolated from an adult in good health. The CDR3: CASSQDLRETQYF. In nucleotides, the CDR3 is TGCGCCAGCAGCCAAGATCTGAGGGAGACCCAGTACTTC.